The 20 T cell receptor beta chains below all came from one sample that was sequenced in a study of T cells in Graves' hyperthyroidism and ophthalmopathy. RNA transcripts served as the template for amplifying TCR beta CDR3 regions. The HTBI set primed first-round TCR CDR3 RT-PCR. TCRdb re-analysed the multiplex PCR reads in MiXCR, keeping a single row per CDR3 protein. In the table there are hundreds of thousands of distinct CDR3 sequences, 15% to 20% of which are singletons. Sequencing used blood. The receptors here all came from a woman in her 50s with Graves' hyperthyroidism that later progressed to Graves' ophthalmopathy.

In nucleotides, the CDR3 is TGTGCCAGCAGCTTAGAAGGGGATCAGTACTTC. Its translation is CASSLEGDQYF. The rearrangement joins TRBV11-2 to TRBJ2-4; D perhaps matches TRBD1 (5 bases). The CDR3 covers 11 residues. Germline CDR1 is SGHAT and CDR2 is FQNNGV. V was trimmed by 0 bases and J by 12 bases, leaving 6 bases between them.

Only a few counts were recorded for this clonotype. The rearrangement links TRBV7-9 to TRBJ2-3; 8 positions match TRBD2. V was pared by 7 bases and J by 0 bases, with 9 bases of the junction left unmatched. This CDR3 is built from 16 residues. Germline lookup yields CDR1 SEHNR and CDR2 FQNEAQ (reference sequence). This CDR3 reads CASTTGAGGSTDTQYF. The CDR3 bases are TGTGCCAGCACCACGGGGGCGGGGGGTAGCACAGATACGCAGTATTTT.

This clonotype appeared many times. The V and J genes are TRBV11-2 and TRBJ2-3; 10 bases are a match to TRBD1. Trimming at V came to 5 bases and at J to 4 bases, leaving 6 bases not matched to a gene. This CDR3 is 15 amino acids long. Germline V gives CDR1 SGHAT, CDR2 FQNNGV. For the CDR3, the DNA is TGTGCCAGCAGCCCCGGGACAGGGGTTGCAGATACGCAGTATTTT. This translates into CASSPGTGVADTQYF.

The chain employs TRBV12-3 or TRBV12-4 and TRBJ2-1; possible D gene TRBD1, 6 bases. The V and J ends lost 7 bases and 9 bases respectively, with 19 bases between them. CDR3 size: 14 residues. In DNA form, the CDR3 reads TGTGCCAGCAACTACAGGCAGGGGAACGCTGAGCAGTTCTTC. As protein: CASNYRQGNAEQFF.

The CDR3 nucleotides read TGTGCCAGCAGCCCGCAGACTAGCGGGACTTACAATGAGCAGTTCTTC. Its protein is CASSPQTSGTYNEQFF. The chain joins TRBV11-3 to TRBJ2-1, with TRBD2 identical over 11 bases. Germline CDR1 SGHNT, CDR2 YENEEA. Losses at the gene ends were 5 bases for V and 4 bases for J; bases not matched to a gene: 7. The CDR3 sequence is 16 residues long. The whole variable domain, remainder taken from reference TRBV11-3 and TRBJ2-1, is EAGVVQSPRYKIIEKKQPVAFWCNPISGHNTLYWYLQNLGQGPELLIRYENEEAVDDSQLPKDRFSAERLKGVDSTLKIQPAELGDSAVYLCASSPQTSGTYNEQFFGPGTRLTVL.

V usage is TRBV6-2 or TRBV6-3 and J usage is TRBJ2-2, with a tentative D call TRBD2 (5 bases). The CDR3 has 17 amino acids. Trimming left V 2 bases short and J 4 bases short, with 17 bases between. CDR1 MNHEY and CDR2 SVGEGT come from the germline V gene. The CDR3 is CASSYDGVESGTGELFF. CDR3 coding DNA: TGTGCCAGCAGTTACGACGGGGTGGAGTCGGGCACCGGGGAGCTGTTTTTT.

The chain recombines TRBV7-9 with TRBJ1-2; 7 nucleotides align to TRBD1. The ends lost 6 bases at V and 2 bases at J; junction bases unmatched: 9. Germline CDR1 SEHNR, CDR2 FQNEAQ (reference sequence). The CDR3 sequence is 15 residues long. The CDR3 protein is CASRPGQDLNYGYTF. In nucleotides, the CDR3 is TGTGCCAGCAGACCTGGACAGGACCTCAACTATGGCTACACCTTC.

This chain connects TRBV6-1 to TRBJ1-1; D not certain. Germline loops: CDR1 MNHNS, CDR2 SASEGT. This CDR3 has 14 residues. The V and J ends lost 3 bases and 1 base respectively, with 9 bases between them. CDR3 sequence: CASSEFRGNTEAFF. The CDR3 DNA reads as TGTGCCAGCAGTGAGTTCCGGGGGAACACTGAAGCTTTCTTT.

V usage is TRBV7-2 and J usage is TRBJ2-5; D gene unclear. Trimming took off 5 bases at V and 1 base at J, with 11 bases between the two ends. There are 14 residues in the CDR3. Germline assignment: CDR1 SGHTA and CDR2 FQGNSA. The CDR3 region is CASSLLLGQETQYF. CDR3 nucleotides: TGTGCCAGCAGCCTGTTACTTGGCCAAGAGACCCAGTACTTC. The whole variable domain, remainder taken from reference TRBV7-2 and TRBJ2-5, is GAGVSQSPSNKVTEKGKDVELRCDPISGHTALYWYRQSLGQGLEFLIYFQGNSAPDKSGLPSDRFSAERTGGSVSTLTIQRTQQEDSAVYLCASSLLLGQETQYFGPGTRLLVL.

This clonotype was picked up many times. The CDR3 loop is CASSDTPNTEAFF. In DNA, the CDR3 is TGTGCCAGCAGCGATACACCGAACACTGAAGCTTTCTTT. The gene calls are TRBV3-1 and TRBJ1-1; no definite D call. Per the germline V gene, CDR1 is LGHDT and CDR2 is YNNKEL (reference sequence). This CDR3 region has 13 residues. With 5 bases removed from V and 1 base from J, the gap between germline ends came to 8 bases.

This clonotype has a handful of counts. This chain links TRBV27 with TRBJ1-6, with D perhaps matching TRBD1 (5 bases). V lost 5 bases, J lost 6 bases, and 14 bases lay in between. Per the germline V gene, CDR1 is MNHEY and CDR2 is SMNVEV (reference sequence). The CDR3 contains 15 residues. CDR3 nucleotides: TGTGCCAGCAGTCCCCCTCCGACAGTTAATTCACCCCTCCACTTT. It translates to CASSPPPTVNSPLHF.

The chain recombines TRBV15 with TRBJ1-1; TRBD1 matches at 9 bases. CDR3 length: 15 amino acids. CDR1 is LNHNV and CDR2 is YYDKDF in the germline V gene (reference sequence). After removal of 1 base from V and 1 base from J, the junction contained 1 base not matched to a gene. The CDR3 spells CATSRAQGANTEAFF. The CDR3 DNA follows: TGTGCCACCAGCAGAGCACAGGGGGCGAACACTGAAGCTTTCTTT.

This sequence joins TRBV20-1 and TRBJ2-3, with 11 bases matching TRBD2. This CDR3 has 15 residues. The V and J ends lost 6 bases and 2 bases, in that order; junction bases with no gene match: 7. Per germline, CDR1 DFQATT and CDR2 SNEGSKA (reference sequence). CDR3 in DNA: TGCAGTGCCGTAATTAGCGGGGGGGCCACAGATACGCAGTATTTT. Its protein is CSAVISGGATDTQYF.

This clonotype has a handful of counts. The rearrangement joins TRBV20-1 to TRBJ1-2, with 7 nucleotides matching TRBD1. The germline V gene encodes CDR1 DFQATT and CDR2 SNEGSKA (reference sequence). After removal of 1 base from V and 8 bases from J, the junction contained 13 bases not matched to a gene. The CDR3 is 15 residues long. CDR3 nucleotide sequence: TGCAGTGCTAGAGGGGAAGGGACAGTCTTCTTGGGCTACACCTTC. This sequence encodes CSARGEGTVFLGYTF.

The sample holds a few counts of this clonotype. This rearrangement joins TRBV7-9 to TRBJ1-2; 8 bases are shared with TRBD1. The CDR3 consists of 13 residues. V shed 5 bases and J 12 bases; nucleotides not matched to a gene: 11. Looked up from germline, CDR1 is SEHNR and CDR2 is FQNEAQ (reference sequence). Here the CDR3 DNA reads TGTGCCAGCAGCCGAGACGGACAGGGTCTACACACCTTC. Residues: CASSRDGQGLHTF.

This clonotype was detected ten times or more. Written as DNA, the CDR3 is TGTGCCAGCAGTTTACTAGACGGGGAGCTGTTTTTT. It is translated as CASSLLDGELFF. The chain uses TRBV12-3 or TRBV12-4 and TRBJ2-2; D call uncertain. This CDR3 has 12 residues. Trimming took 2 bases from V and 7 from J, leaving 5 bases between them.

The chain couples TRBV5-6 to TRBJ1-2; D gene unclear. Germline values: CDR1 SGHDT, CDR2 YYEEEE. V was pared by 6 bases and J by 4 bases, with 13 bases between. The CDR3 loop spans 13 amino acids. CDR3 sequence: CASTGRVTYGYTF. The CDR3 DNA follows: TGTGCCAGCACCGGTAGGGTTACCTATGGCTACACCTTC.

This clonotype showed up just a few times. V gene TRBV7-9 combines with J gene TRBJ1-2; D is possibly TRBD1 (6 bases). This CDR3 contains 15 residues. Germline CDR1 is SEHNR and CDR2 is FQNEAQ (reference sequence). The V end was cut by 5 bases, the J end by 0 bases, with 13 bases between. The CDR3 here is CASSPPDRANYGYTF. CDR3 coding DNA: TGTGCCAGCAGCCCACCGGACAGAGCTAACTATGGCTACACCTTC.

This clonotype has ten or more counts. The rearrangement links TRBV4-1 to TRBJ2-5, with TRBD2 matching 10 bases. CDR3 size: 14 residues. Germline V CDR1 and CDR2: MGHRA, YSYEKL. Germline trimming cut 3 bases from V and 7 bases from J; bases unmatched to any gene: 5. The CDR3: CASSQSGGESTQYF. CDR3 bases: TGCGCCAGCAGCCAGAGCGGGGGGGAATCGACCCAGTACTTC.

This clonotype was seen repeatedly, ten times or more. The gene calls are TRBV12-3 or TRBV12-4 and TRBJ2-1; D is uncertain. The length of the CDR3 is 17 residues. The V and J ends lost 2 bases and 0 bases respectively, with 14 bases between them. The CDR3 here is CASSLFALTSSYNEQFF. CDR3 sequence (DNA): TGTGCCAGCAGTTTATTCGCTTTGACGAGCTCCTACAATGAGCAGTTCTTC.